One sample yielded the 13 T cell receptor beta chains listed below, sequenced in a study of OX40 agonist ivuxolimab in advanced cancers. The repertoire was sequenced with immunoSEQ multiplex PCR; TCRdb's copy has only in-frame clones and lacks some. The table records 71,000 or so clones, 80% of them present only once. This specimen was CD4+ or CD8+ T cells sorted from blood, taken in a trial of the OX40 agonist ivuxolimab. All receptors derive from an adult with an advanced solid tumor such as melanoma, head and neck, liver or kidney cancer.

V is TRBV5-1 and J is TRBJ1-1; 7 nucleotides align to TRBD1. V shed 4 bases and J 0 bases; nucleotides not matched to a gene: 6. From germline, CDR1 is SGHRS and CDR2 YFSETQ. This CDR3 is 15 amino acids long. CDR3 in amino acids: CASSPRQGLNTEAFF. The DNA for the CDR3 is TGCGCCAGCAGCCCACGACAGGGTCTGAACACTGAAGCTTTCTTT.

CDR3 in amino acids: CASSQGGVWRNTEAFF. In DNA form, the CDR3 reads TGCGCCAGCAGCCAGGGGGGTGTCTGGAGGAACACTGAAGCTTTCTTT. This sequence joins TRBV4-1 and TRBJ1-1; tentative D call: TRBD1 (5 bases). V was clipped by 3 bases and J by 1 base, with 15 bases between them. The germline CDR1 and CDR2 sequences are MGHRA and YSYEKL. This CDR3 has 16 amino acids.

The J gene is TRBJ2-2, the V gene TRBV7-3; D not certain. The CDR3 is 12 residues long. CDR1 SGHTA and CDR2 FQGTGA come from the germline V gene. V lost 5 bases, J lost 3 bases, and 4 bases lay in between. As DNA, the CDR3 is TGTGCCAGCAGCCGTGACACCGGGGAGCTGTTTTTT. Translation: CASSRDTGELFF.

V is TRBV10-3 and J is TRBJ2-2; D possibly corresponds to TRBD2 (6 bases). CDR3 length: 16 residues. Per the germline V gene, CDR1 is ENHRY and CDR2 is SYGVKD. V lost 3 bases, J lost 4 bases, and 15 bases lay in between. The CDR3 loop reads CAISDETRVSTGELFF. For the CDR3, the DNA is TGTGCCATCAGTGACGAGACTAGAGTATCCACCGGGGAGCTGTTTTTT.

This clone has at least ten counts. This sequence joins TRBV29-1 and TRBJ1-2; tentative D call: TRBD1 (5 bases). CDR1 SQVTM and CDR2 ANQGSEA come from the germline V gene. Trimming pared 7 bases from V and 8 bases from J, leaving 17 bases between. The CDR3 length is 12 residues. In DNA, the CDR3 is TGCAGCGCAGCCAACAGTCAGGGCGGCTACACCTTC. It codes for CSAANSQGGYTF.

V usage is TRBV4-3 and J usage is TRBJ1-2; TRBD1 is a possible D gene (5 bases). CDR3 length equals 13 residues. Looked up from germline, CDR1 is LGHNA and CDR2 is YSLEER. Trimming took off 2 bases at V and 4 bases at J, with 8 bases between the two ends. The DNA of the CDR3 is TGCGCCAGCAGCCAAAGGGACGGCTATGGCTACACCTTC. The encoded protein is CASSQRDGYGYTF.

The chain links TRBV5-4 to TRBJ1-2; 9 bases fit TRBD1. Unmatched junction bases numbered 9, after V lost 5 bases and J lost 4 bases. The CDR3 loop spans 15 amino acids. CDR1 is SGHNT, CDR2 YYREEE, per germline (reference sequence). CDR3 nucleotides: TGTGCCAGCAGACAACAGGGGGCTAAGCTCTATGGCTACACCTTC. As protein: CASRQQGAKLYGYTF.

V usage is TRBV4-1 and J usage is TRBJ2-5, with 7 bases identical to TRBD1. Germline trimming cut 6 bases from V and 3 bases from J; bases unmatched to any gene: 4. The CDR3 contains 13 residues. Germline CDR1 is MGHRA and CDR2 is YSYEKL. In nucleotides, the CDR3 is TGCGCCAGCAGTAGGGACAGCGAAGAGACCCAGTACTTC. Its translation: CASSRDSEETQYF.

The V call is TRBV29-1, the J call TRBJ1-1; no clear D. With 3 bases removed from V and 1 base from J, the gap between germline ends came to 3 bases. Germline CDR1 and CDR2: SQVTM and ANQGSEA. The CDR3 loop spans 11 amino acids. In DNA form, the CDR3 reads TGCAGCGTTGAGGGGAACACTGAAGCTTTCTTT. Encoded protein: CSVEGNTEAFF.

The rearrangement joins TRBV15 to TRBJ1-1; D possibly corresponds to TRBD1 (5 bases). CDR1 and CDR2 (germline): LNHNV, YYDKDF (reference sequence). This CDR3 has 14 amino acids. Trimming took 1 base from V and 6 from J, leaving 12 bases between them. CDR3 protein: CATSRAGRGAEAFF. The CDR3 bases are TGTGCCACCAGCAGAGCGGGGAGAGGGGCTGAAGCTTTCTTT.

The J gene is TRBJ1-4, the V gene TRBV7-2; 8 positions agree with TRBD1. The length of the CDR3 is 15 residues. V lost 1 base and J lost 6; bases outside the gene matches: 4. CDR1 is SGHTA, CDR2 FQGNSA, per germline. CDR3 amino acids: CASSLEGQADEKLFF. CDR3 in DNA: TGTGCCAGCAGCTTAGAGGGACAGGCGGATGAAAAACTGTTTTTT.

This clone turned up a few times. V is TRBV30 and J is TRBJ1-6; 8 bases align to TRBD1. The CDR3 has 15 amino acids. Germline V lookup: CDR1 GTSNPN, CDR2 SVGIG (reference sequence). The junction had 10 bases not matched to a gene; V was cut back by 5 bases and J by 7 bases. The CDR3 bases are TGTGCCTGGGCCTCTTTGGACAGGGAGAATTCACCCCTCCACTTT. Translating it yields CAWASLDRENSPLHF. Full variable domain (outside the CDR3, taken from reference TRBV30 and TRBJ1-6): SQTIHQWPATLVQPVGSPLSLECTVEGTSNPNLYWYRQAAGRGLQLLFYSVGIGQISSEVPQNLSASRPQDRQFILSSKKLLLSDSGFYLCAWASLDRENSPLHFGNGTRLTVT.

J is TRBJ2-7 and V is TRBV5-1; D is uncertain. Germline loops: CDR1 SGHRS, CDR2 YFSETQ. The ends were cut back, 4 bases at V and 2 bases at J, with 13 bases in the middle. This CDR3 has 14 residues. CDR3 region: CASSPRYIPYEQYF. CDR3 coding DNA: TGCGCCAGCAGCCCCCGGTACATACCCTACGAGCAGTACTTC.